The 17 T cell receptor beta chains below come from one sample, sequenced in a study of T cell responses to AZD1222 COVID-19 vaccine. TCRdb keeps only in-frame clones here, not all; method: immunoSEQ multiplex PCR. The sample has around 150,000 clones, 90% seen once. This specimen consisted of peripheral blood, obtained 28 days after the second AZD1222 dose. The receptors originated from an adult who received the AZD1222 COVID-19 vaccine.

The chain joins TRBV5-5 to TRBJ2-1; D not resolved. Germline loops: CDR1 SGHKS, CDR2 YYEKEE (reference sequence). The CDR3 contains 16 residues. The V and J ends lost 0 bases and 0 bases respectively, with 10 bases between them. This CDR3 reads CASSLAVFSSYNEQFF. The CDR3 nucleotides read TGTGCCAGCAGCTTGGCGGTTTTCAGCTCCTACAATGAGCAGTTCTTC.

The CDR3 DNA reads TGTGCCAGCACCCTAACGGGACAGGCCGATTCACCCCTCCACTTT. Residues: CASTLTGQADSPLHF. V is TRBV7-9 and J is TRBJ1-6; 8 positions match TRBD1. This CDR3 is built from 15 residues. From germline, CDR1 is SEHNR and CDR2 FQNEAQ (reference sequence). V lost 7 bases to trimming and J lost 8 bases; unmatched junction nucleotides: 10.

This clone is a singleton in its sample. The chain recombines TRBV3-1 (or the pseudogene TRBV3-2) with TRBJ1-5, with 7 bases fitting TRBD1. Germline values: CDR1 LGHDT, CDR2 YNNKEL (reference sequence). J lost 1 base, V lost 1 base, and 1 base had no gene match. The CDR3 consists of 15 residues. CDR3 DNA: TGTGCCAGCAGCCAAGCAGGGGGGAGCAATCAGCCCCAGCATTTT. Protein sequence: CASSQAGGSNQPQHF.

V gene TRBV9 combines with J gene TRBJ2-1; no clear D gene. The CDR3 is 10 residues long. V lost 7 bases and J 8 bases, leaving 7 bases between the germline ends. Germline-derived CDR1 and CDR2 are SGDLS and YYNGEE. CDR3 in amino acids: CASSPYEQFF. The CDR3, as DNA: TGTGCCAGCTCCCCGTATGAGCAGTTCTTC.

As to this clone: One end of the junction varies from germline; a read error may be responsible. This rearrangement joins TRBV18 to TRBJ1-1, with 8 positions matching TRBD1. Germline V gives CDR1 KGHSH, CDR2 LQKENI. The length of the CDR3 is 14 residues. The CDR3, as DNA: TGTGCCAGCTCGGATCGTCAGGGGGCCGATGAACCTTTCTTT. This sequence encodes CASSDRQGADEPFF.

This chain uses TRBV6-1 with TRBJ2-7, with 10 bases that match TRBD1. The ends lost 2 bases at V and 2 bases at J; junction bases unmatched: 3. Germline CDR1 is MNHNS and CDR2 is SASEGT. CDR3 length: 15 residues. The CDR3 nucleotides are TGTGCCAGCAGTGAACTAGGACAGGGGGCCTACGAGCAGTACTTC. Encoded protein: CASSELGQGAYEQYF.

This clone was picked up one time. The V gene is TRBV7-2, the J gene TRBJ1-2, with TRBD1 as a possible D gene (6 bases). In germline, CDR1 is SGHTA, CDR2 FQGNSA. This CDR3 comprises 13 residues. The V end was cut by 4 bases, the J end by 9 bases, with 15 bases between. In DNA form, the CDR3 reads TGTGCCAGCAGCTCACCCGGGGGGCCGAGCTACACCTTC. It encodes CASSSPGGPSYTF.

This chain connects TRBV29-1 to TRBJ1-4; D call uncertain. V dropped 5 bases and J dropped 7 bases, with 11 bases sitting between them. The CDR3 runs to 12 residues. Per germline, CDR1 SQVTM and CDR2 ANQGSEA. The CDR3 coding sequence is TGCAGCGTTCTACAAAAGGGTGAAAAACTGTTTTTT. It encodes CSVLQKGEKLFF. Variable domain in full (rest from reference TRBV29-1 and TRBJ1-4): SAVISQKPSRDICQRGTSLTIQCQVDSQVTMMFWYRQQPGQSLTLIATANQGSEATYESGFVIDKFPISRPNLTFSTLTVSNMSPEDSSIYLCSVLQKGEKLFFGSGTQLSVL.

The chain couples TRBV4-1 to TRBJ2-7; the match to TRBD2 covers 8 bases. The CDR3 covers 15 residues. Trimming at V came to 4 bases and at J to 5 bases, leaving 10 bases not matched to a gene. Germline V gene lookup returns CDR1 MGHRA and CDR2 YSYEKL. CDR3 in amino acids: CASSLVGGAIHEQYF. CDR3 sequence (DNA): TGCGCCAGCAGCCTGGTCGGGGGGGCGATCCACGAGCAGTACTTC.

This rearrangement joins TRBV30 to TRBJ2-1; D possibly corresponds to TRBD2 (5 bases). CDR1 and CDR2 (germline): GTSNPN, SVGIG (reference sequence). V lost 7 bases to trimming and J lost 3 bases, with 13 bases between them. The CDR3 sequence is 13 residues long. CDR3 in DNA: TGTGCCTCGCTAGCTCCTAACTACAATGAGCAGTTCTTC. Its protein is CASLAPNYNEQFF.

This clone came up once. This chain links TRBV2 with TRBJ1-4; D gene unclear. CDR1 is SNHLY, CDR2 FYNNEI, per germline. The CDR3 runs 14 residues. With 4 bases removed from V and 0 bases from J, the gap between germline ends came to 6 bases. CDR3 protein: CASSVGATNEKLFF. CDR3 DNA sequence: TGTGCCAGCAGTGTCGGGGCAACTAATGAAAAACTGTTTTTT. Combining the CDR3 with reference TRBV2 and TRBJ1-4 gives the whole variable domain EPEVTQTPSHQVTQMGQEVILRCVPISNHLYFYWYRQILGQKVEFLVSFYNNEISEKSEIFDDQFSVERPDGSNFTLKIRSTKLEDSAMYFCASSVGATNEKLFFGSGTQLSVL.

The rearrangement uses TRBV10-3 and TRBJ1-5, with unresolved D. Germline CDR1 ENHRY, CDR2 SYGVKD. V dropped 4 bases and J dropped 3 bases, with 7 bases sitting between them. CDR3 length: 13 residues. The CDR3 sequence is CAISAGLNQPQHF. CDR3 sequence (DNA): TGTGCCATCAGTGCAGGACTCAATCAGCCCCAGCATTTT.

V gene TRBV5-1 combines with J gene TRBJ2-1; D is perhaps TRBD1 (6 bases). This CDR3 is 19 amino acids long. Germline assignment: CDR1 SGHRS and CDR2 YFSETQ. Between the trimmed V and J ends, which lost 3 bases and 0 bases, there was a span of 22 bases. CDR3: CASSSTLRTVQSSYNEQFF. CDR3 DNA sequence: TGCGCCAGCAGCTCGACACTTCGGACAGTTCAAAGCTCCTACAATGAGCAGTTCTTC.

This rearrangement joins TRBV11-2 to TRBJ2-5; TRBD2 might be the D (5 bases). This CDR3 has 13 residues. Germline V gene data show CDR1 as SGHAT and CDR2 as FQNNGV. Trimming stripped 5 bases from V and 2 bases from J, with 9 bases between. The CDR3: CASSTDSQETQYF. The CDR3 DNA sequence: TGTGCCAGCAGCACGGACTCGCAAGAGACCCAGTACTTC.

In this sample, this clone turned up a few times. The genes are TRBV28 and TRBJ2-7, with TRBD1 matching 7 bases. CDR1 and CDR2 (germline): MDHEN, SYDVKM. The CDR3 is 14 amino acids. V shed 6 bases and J 3 bases; nucleotides not matched to a gene: 8. The CDR3 sequence: CASSRTGKGYEQYF. In DNA form, the CDR3 reads TGTGCCAGCAGCCGGACAGGCAAGGGCTACGAGCAGTACTTC.

This chain joins TRBV6-1 and TRBJ1-1, with D hard to call. The germline CDR1 and CDR2 sequences are MNHNS and SASEGT. Trimming removed 3 bases from V and 0 bases from J, with 2 bases in between. The CDR3 runs 12 residues. CDR3 residues: CASSEMNTEAFF. Here the CDR3 DNA reads TGTGCCAGCAGTGAGATGAACACTGAAGCTTTCTTT.

This sequence joins TRBV19 and TRBJ2-7, with 7 bases that match TRBD1. The germline CDR1 and CDR2 sequences are LNHDA and SQIVND (reference sequence). V shed 3 bases and J 2 bases; nucleotides not matched to a gene: 22. The CDR3 sequence is 20 residues long. DNA of the CDR3: TGTGCCAGTAGTATTACAGGGGCCCACTTCCGGGACGACAAAACCTACGAGCAGTACTTC. Its translation: CASSITGAHFRDDKTYEQYF.